These T cell receptor beta chains were read from a single sample in a study of regulatory T cells in long-lasting Graves disease. TCRdb passed the multiplex PCR reads through MiXCR, listing each CDR3 protein once. There are 500,000 to 700,000 distinct CDR3 sequences in the sample; approximately 15% occur only once, and about 17% lies in the top ten. The same sample was also used in a study of T cells in Graves' hyperthyroidism and ophthalmopathy.

Sample: peripheral blood mononuclear cells (PBMCs), taken at new diagnosis, from a patient treated with antithyroid drugs. These receptors came from a woman in her twenties or thirties with Graves disease. CDR3s include the opening cysteine and the closing phenylalanine or tryptophan. Fields, in order: clone size, J gene, V gene, CDR3 length, D gene, CDR3 protein, CDR3 DNA. D genes are given only for firm matches. Expanded clones are given a class, and other clones once, few, many or no size at all.

size: -; J: TRBJ2-3; V: TRBV7-2; length: 13; D: -; CDR3: CASSRARTDTQYF; DNA: TGTGCCAGCAGTCGGGCTAGGACAGATACGCAGTATTTT
size: many; J: TRBJ2-1; V: TRBV2; length: 14; D: TRBD2; CDR3: CASGGLAGVGEQFF; DNA: TGTGCCAGCGGGGGACTAGCGGGAGTAGGGGAGCAGTTCTTC
size: once; J: TRBJ1-5; V: TRBV18; length: 17; D: TRBD1; CDR3: CASSPGTANWGNQPQHF; DNA: TGTGCCAGCTCACCAGGGACAGCAAACTGGGGCAATCAGCCCCAGCATTTT
size: few; J: TRBJ1-2; V: TRBV19; length: 12; D: -; CDR3: CASSFWSSGYTF; DNA: TGTGCCAGTAGTTTTTGGAGCTCTGGCTACACCTTC
size: few; J: TRBJ1-5; V: TRBV24-1; length: 13; D: -; CDR3: CATSGQSNQPQHF; DNA: TGTGCCACCAGCGGACAGAGCAATCAGCCCCAGCATTTT
size: few; J: TRBJ2-2; V: TRBV5-1; length: 12; D: -; CDR3: CASNGGPGELFF; DNA: TGCGCCAGCAACGGCGGTCCCGGGGAGCTGTTTTTT
size: many; J: TRBJ2-1; V: TRBV3-1; length: 15; D: TRBD2; CDR3: CASSWGLAGTGEQFF; DNA: TGTGCCAGCAGCTGGGGACTAGCGGGAACGGGTGAGCAGTTCTTC
size: -; J: TRBJ2-1; V: TRBV7-9; length: 16; D: -; CDR3: CASSLLTLSSYNEQFF; DNA: TGTGCCAGCAGCTTACTTACCCTGAGCTCCTACAATGAGCAGTTCTTC
size: many; J: TRBJ2-1; V: TRBV15; length: 14; D: TRBD1; CDR3: CATSRPGQYNEQFF; DNA: TGTGCCACCAGCAGGCCGGGACAGTACAATGAGCAGTTCTTC
size: few; J: TRBJ1-5; V: TRBV4-2; length: 16; D: -; CDR3: CASSQETGLGNQPQHF; DNA: TGTGCCAGCAGCCAAGAAACAGGGCTCGGCAATCAGCCCCAGCATTTT
size: -; J: TRBJ2-5; V: TRBV12-3/TRBV12-4; length: 14; D: TRBD1; CDR3: CASRRLTGRETQYF; DNA: TGTGCCAGCAGGCGCTTGACAGGGCGGGAGACCCAGTACTTC
size: many; J: TRBJ1-6; V: TRBV12-3/TRBV12-4; length: 16; D: -; CDR3: CASSWAGGRGGSPLHF; DNA: TGTGCCAGCAGTTGGGCTGGGGGGCGAGGGGGTTCACCCCTCCACTTT
size: -; J: TRBJ2-5; V: TRBV30; length: 12; D: -; CDR3: CAWSPHQETQYF; DNA: TGTGCCTGGAGTCCCCACCAAGAGACCCAGTACTTC
size: -; J: TRBJ2-7; V: TRBV7-9; length: 15; D: TRBD1; CDR3: CASSLRDRQGGEQYF; DNA: TGTGCCAGCAGCCTCCGGGACAGGCAAGGGGGCGAGCAGTACTTC
size: many; J: TRBJ1-1; V: TRBV7-3; length: 15; D: -; CDR3: CASRGRSGEFQEKFF; DNA: TGTGCCAGCAGGGGGCGCAGCGGCGAATTTCAGGAAAAATTCTTT
size: many; J: TRBJ2-7; V: TRBV13; length: 15; D: TRBD1; CDR3: CASSQPGQGAYEQYF; DNA: TGTGCCAGCAGCCAACCGGGACAGGGGGCCTACGAGCAGTACTTC
size: many; J: TRBJ2-5; V: TRBV28; length: 18; D: TRBD2; CDR3: CASSPRGGLAGVDETQYF; DNA: TGTGCCAGCAGTCCCCGCGGAGGACTAGCGGGAGTTGATGAGACCCAGTACTTC